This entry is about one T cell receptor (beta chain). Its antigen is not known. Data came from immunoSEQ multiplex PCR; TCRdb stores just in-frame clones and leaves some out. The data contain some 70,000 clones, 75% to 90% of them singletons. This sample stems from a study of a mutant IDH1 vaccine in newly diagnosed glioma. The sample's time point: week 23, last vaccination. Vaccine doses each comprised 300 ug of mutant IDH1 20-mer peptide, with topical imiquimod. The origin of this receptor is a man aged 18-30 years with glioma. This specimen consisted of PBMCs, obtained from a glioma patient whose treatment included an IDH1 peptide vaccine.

CDR3 residues: CASSLDPPGGMTEAFF. For the CDR3, the DNA is TGTGCCAGCAGCTTGGACCCCCCTGGAGGTATGACTGAAGCTTTCTTT. The chain employs TRBV5-4 and TRBJ1-1; D gene ambiguous. The germline V gene has CDR1 SGHNT and CDR2 YYREEE (reference sequence). Deletions cut 0 bases from V and 5 bases from J, with 17 bases between. This CDR3 spans 16 amino acids.